The 2 T cell receptor beta chains in this list originate from one sample, sequenced in a study of OX40 agonist ivuxolimab in advanced cancers. Data came from immunoSEQ multiplex PCR; TCRdb stores just in-frame clones and leaves some out. Here the sample spans approximately 16,000 clones, roughly 80% being singletons. The input for sequencing was CD4+ or CD8+ T cells sorted from blood, taken in a trial of the OX40 agonist ivuxolimab. The receptors derive from an adult with an advanced solid tumor such as melanoma, head and neck, liver or kidney cancer.

CDR3: CASSQDLNTDTQYF. Here the CDR3 DNA reads TGCGCCAGCAGCCAAGATTTGAACACAGATACGCAGTATTTT. The chain combines TRBV4-1 with TRBJ2-3, with unresolved D. Per the germline V gene, CDR1 is MGHRA and CDR2 is YSYEKL. V shed 0 bases and J shed 2 bases, with 6 bases lying between them. CDR3 size: 14 residues.

This clone has only a few counts. The V call is TRBV6-5, the J call TRBJ2-3; perhaps TRBD2 as D (6 bases). The CDR3 is 14 amino acids. The V end was cut by 5 bases, the J end by 4 bases, with 13 bases between. Looked up from germline, CDR1 is MNHEY and CDR2 is SVGAGI. CDR3 in DNA: TGTGCCAGCAGTCTCTTGCGCGGGGCAGATACGCAGTATTTT. Its protein is CASSLLRGADTQYF.